These T cell receptor beta chains were read from a single sample in a study of blood T cell repertoires in COVID-19. Using immunoSEQ multiplex PCR, the repertoire was profiled, and TCRdb retains in-frame clones only, with some absent. The sample lists roughly 300,000 clones, more than 85% occurring once. Sequenced material: PBMCs or T cells enriched from blood (not recorded which). These receptors were taken from a woman in her thirties who had recovered from COVID-19. The conserved cysteine and the conserved F or W are not part of the CDR3 here. Each record gives: clone size, J gene, V gene, CDR3 protein. Only part of the rows carry a size: once, few, many, or a class if the clone is expanded.

NA	TRBJ2-5	TRBV6-2/TRBV6-3	ASSRTGHQETQY
NA	TRBJ2-2	TRBV4-3	ASSPTDRNTGELF
once	TRBJ2-5	TRBV19	ASSISGTGEGETQY
NA	TRBJ2-1	TRBV2	ASTTDRGSYNEQF
NA	TRBJ1-2	TRBV28	ASSARRASNYGYT
NA	TRBJ1-4	TRBV4-1	ASSQVGTGGEKLF
NA	TRBJ2-5	TRBV18	ASSPLGSPQETQY
NA	TRBJ2-7	TRBV18	ASSRTGTGDSEQY
NA	TRBJ1-1	TRBV28	ASSLSLTEAF
NA	TRBJ1-1	TRBV4-1	ASSQDGRAGAF
NA	TRBJ2-2	TRBV7-9	ASSPGTSAAGELF
NA	TRBJ1-2	TRBV28	ASSPFQGSGYT
NA	TRBJ2-5	TRBV19	ASSTNGRGEVRETQY
NA	TRBJ1-2	TRBV25-1	ASSRDRNYGYT
NA	TRBJ1-2	TRBV24-1	ATSEYTSSRGYT
once	TRBJ2-1	TRBV28	ASSQGLAGDNEQF
NA	TRBJ2-1	TRBV9	ASSVGGARKQF
once	TRBJ1-1	TRBV12-3/TRBV12-4	ASSSTGNTEAF
NA	TRBJ1-6	TRBV6-6	ASRPLGGIDSPLH
NA	TRBJ2-7	TRBV3-1/TRBV3-2	ASRGLPDPYEQY
NA	TRBJ1-2	TRBV12-3/TRBV12-4	ASSVDSGYGYT
NA	TRBJ2-2	TRBV9	ASSVSLVNTGELF
NA	TRBJ1-6	TRBV20-1	SASRQGNSPLH
NA	TRBJ2-7	TRBV28	ASTLGTYEQY
NA	TRBJ2-5	TRBV4-1	ASSQSGGERETQY
once	TRBJ2-5	TRBV27	ASSWGGSYQETQY
NA	TRBJ2-1	TRBV5-1	ASTPGGPVSYNEQF
NA	TRBJ1-1	TRBV4-3	ASSQGWGTLNTEAF
NA	TRBJ1-2	TRBV25-1	ASWTGSSGYT
NA	TRBJ1-3	TRBV30	AWNSVSGNTIY
NA	TRBJ2-2	TRBV4-3	ASSLRIAGVEAGELF